This T cell receptor (beta chain) was obtained from a study of tumor-infiltrating lymphocytes in primary liver carcinoma (dated by TCRdb to 2015 to 2018). As for the study more broadly: Roughly five patients with histopathologically diagnosed primary liver carcinoma underwent surgical resection in China between November 2015 and 2016. Hepatocellular carcinoma (four) or combined HCC and intrahepatic cholangiocarcinoma (one) was present in the five patients, who were three men and two women aged 30 to 69 years. The tumors of the five patients were staged as T1-T3 N0M0, with maximum diameters ranging from roughly 4 to 10 cm. Roughly 3.5 to 7.5 million productive TCRbeta reads were obtained per sample, and no significant difference in read depth was found between tissue types. TCRbeta repertoire sequencing, expression microarrays and whole-exome sequencing were combined in the study across five regions of each liver tumor, with adjacent normal tissue and blood also included. TCRbeta repertoire sequencing covered some 35 specimens from 5 patients: 25 or so tumor regions, 5 adjacent noncancerous liver tissues and 5 peripheral blood samples. Reproducibility between technical replicate repertoires was high, with correlation coefficients above 0.98 and mean shared-clone rates approximately 0.91.

Reading from cysteine to phenylalanine, the CDR3 counts 15 amino acids. Only the CDR3 region is kept as DNA, spanning 45 bases read in frame from base 1. The V end gives up 10 bases and the J end 1 base, leaving 10 bases in the junction not matched to a gene. The germline V gene provides CDR1 MNHNS and CDR2 SASEGT. Blood RNA was extracted from unsorted whole blood with TRIzol reagent; germline DNA came from the DNeasy Blood & Tissue kit. At the time of sampling, the patients were treatment-naive and had chronic HBV infection. Before surgery, four milliliters of peripheral blood were collected into K2EDTA tubes. Beyond this particular receptor, the publication reports: Because the samples were bulk and unsorted, CD4+ and CD8+ T cell repertoires could not be compared. Only the TCR beta chain was sequenced, so true repertoire diversity is likely underestimated because unpaired alpha chains were not captured. Compared with blood, tumors had a significantly larger share of the repertoire taken up by the top 250 clones (p = 0.039). Repertoire overlap was higher between tumor regions (mean about 36%) than tumor-adjacent (around 17%) or tumor-blood (about 15%) pairs, consistent with antigen-driven expansion. With just a handful of patients in the study, the authors point out that the findings should be validated in a larger study.

Concerning this clonotype: The target of this receptor is not known. With a much larger clone just one base away, this may be a read error.

TCRbeta-specific cDNA was reverse-transcribed from 500 to 550 ng total RNA using a constant-region primer and ProtoScript II reverse transcriptase. Construction of the TCRbeta libraries relied on three nested rounds of multiplex PCR, following a slightly modified ARM-PCR procedure. The first two PCR rounds used multiplex TRBV1-TRBV30 forward primers with a Cbeta reverse primer, each for around 10 cycles. Sample barcodes and Illumina adapters were attached in a final 25-cycle PCR using Deep VentR polymerase. Before sequencing, amplicons of 200-500 bp were purified from gel using a QIAquick gel extraction kit. An Illumina HiSeq 2500 was used to sequence the TCRbeta amplicons with 250-bp paired-end reads. Regarding the original processing steps: Quality trimming of reads was performed with Trimmomatic v0.33, and paired reads were merged with FLASH v1.2.11 so that full CDR3 sequences could be recovered. V, D and J germline segments were assigned to the rearranged TCRbeta sequences by MiGEC v1.2.1b. VDJtools v1.0.0 computed clonotype statistics and Shannon-Wiener diversity indices. Except for diversity analysis, only each sample's 250 most abundant clonotypes were used in subsequent analyses to reduce sampling bias. In-frame beta chains were kept once TCRdb had trimmed the public reads at Q25 with fastp and called clones with MiXCR. Every CDR3 protein is listed once, alongside the most common genes and DNA of its rows. The V and J calls follow TCRdb's processing rather than the paper's. The sample profile shows about 300,000 distinct CDR3 sequences; 65% of them were found once. The ten largest clones add up to around 9.5% of the sample.

Sequenced input: peripheral blood. The source of this sequence is a man aged 40-49 years with primary liver carcinoma and hepatitis B virus infection. Here the chain combines TRBV6-1 and TRBJ2-1; TRBD2 fits 7 bases in the junction. The bases are TGTGCCAACTCTCTAGCGGCCCAGTCCTACAATGAGCAGTTCTTC. Its protein is CANSLAAQSYNEQFF.